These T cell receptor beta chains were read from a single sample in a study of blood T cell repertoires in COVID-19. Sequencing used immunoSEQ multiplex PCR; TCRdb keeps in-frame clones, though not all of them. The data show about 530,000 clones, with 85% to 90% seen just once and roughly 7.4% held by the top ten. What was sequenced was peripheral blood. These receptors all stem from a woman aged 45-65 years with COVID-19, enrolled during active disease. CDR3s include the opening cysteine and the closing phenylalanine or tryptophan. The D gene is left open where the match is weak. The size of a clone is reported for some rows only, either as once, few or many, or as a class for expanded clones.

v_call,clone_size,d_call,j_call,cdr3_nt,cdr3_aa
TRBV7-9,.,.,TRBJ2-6,TGTGCCAGCAGCTTAAAAGGCAGCGACTCGATCAACGTCCTGACTTTC,CASSLKGSDSINVLTF
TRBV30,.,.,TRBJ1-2,TGTGCCTGGAGTTTCTCACTCCCCTGGGGCTACACCTTC,CAWSFSLPWGYTF
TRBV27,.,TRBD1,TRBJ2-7,TGTGCCAGCAGTCCCGGGACAGCGACAATCCGCTACGAGCAGTACTTC,CASSPGTATIRYEQYF
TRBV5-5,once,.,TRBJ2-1,TGTGCCAGCAGCTTGGCAGGGCTCAATGAGCAGTTCTTC,CASSLAGLNEQFF
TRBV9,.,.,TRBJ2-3,TGTGCCAGCGCACCCCGGGTTGGGGATACGCAGTATTTT,CASAPRVGDTQYF
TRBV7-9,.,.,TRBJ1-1,TGTGCCAGCAGCCCGGGACAAGGGATAAACACTGAAGCTTTCTTT,CASSPGQGINTEAFF
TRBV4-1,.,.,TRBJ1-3,TGCGCCAGCAGCCAAGGACTAAGGGGAGGGGGAAACACCATATATTTT,CASSQGLRGGGNTIYF
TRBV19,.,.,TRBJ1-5,TGTGCCAGTAGACAGACCCATAGCAATCAGCCCCAGCATTTT,CASRQTHSNQPQHF
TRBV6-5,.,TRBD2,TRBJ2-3,TGTGCCGCGGGCGGGAGGGGACTCTCCTCAGATACGCAGTATTTT,CAAGGRGLSSDTQYF
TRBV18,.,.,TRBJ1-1,TGTGCCAGCTCACTCGGAGGCAGGGGAAACACTGAAGCTTTCTTT,CASSLGGRGNTEAFF
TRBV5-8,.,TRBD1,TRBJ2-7,TGTGCCAGCAGCCCCTCGGGACAGGGCTCCTACGAGCAGTACTTC,CASSPSGQGSYEQYF
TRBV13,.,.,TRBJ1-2,TGTGCCAGCAGCCTCACTCCTCCTAACTATGGCTACACCTTC,CASSLTPPNYGYTF
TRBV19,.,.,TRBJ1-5,TGTGCCAGTAGTACCCTTGGACAGTTCAATCAGCCCCAGCATTTT,CASSTLGQFNQPQHF
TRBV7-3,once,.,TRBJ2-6,TGTGCCAGCAGCTTAATGGGGGCGGGGGCCCACTCTGGGGCCAACGTCCTGACTTTC,CASSLMGAGAHSGANVLTF
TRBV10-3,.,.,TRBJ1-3,TGTGCCCATCCCCAGAGGTCCGGAAACACCATATATTTT,CAHPQRSGNTIYF
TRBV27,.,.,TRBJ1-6,TGTGCCAGCAGTTTCCAGGGGCGTAATTCACCCCTCCACTTT,CASSFQGRNSPLHF
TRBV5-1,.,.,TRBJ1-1,TGCGCCAGCAGCCCCGGACTCGCTGCGACTGAAGCTTTCTTT,CASSPGLAATEAFF
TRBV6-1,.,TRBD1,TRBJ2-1,TGTGCCAGCAGTGAAGTCTGGGACAGTACCTACAATGAGCAGTTCTTC,CASSEVWDSTYNEQFF
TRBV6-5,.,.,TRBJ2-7,TGTGCCAGCAGGGTACCGGGACTGGCCGAGCAGTACTTC,CASRVPGLAEQYF
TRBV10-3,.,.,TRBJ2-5,TGTGCCATCAGTGAGACTAGCGAGACCCAGTACTTC,CAISETSETQYF
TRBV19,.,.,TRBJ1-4,TGTGCCAGTAGTTTTCCCAGGGGCGGTGAAAAACTGTTTTTT,CASSFPRGGEKLFF
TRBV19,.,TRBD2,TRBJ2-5,TGTGCCAGTAGTAGTGGAGGGGGTAGCGGGGGGCCCTTCGGGGTCGAGACCCAGTACTTC,CASSSGGGSGGPFGVETQYF
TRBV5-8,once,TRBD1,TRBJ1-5,TGTGCCAGCAGCCTAACCGGGACAGGGGGAATGGATCAGCCCCAGCATTTT,CASSLTGTGGMDQPQHF
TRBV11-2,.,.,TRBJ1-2,TGTGCCAGCAGGGCCTTTGGGACACCCCACTATGGCTACACCTTC,CASRAFGTPHYGYTF
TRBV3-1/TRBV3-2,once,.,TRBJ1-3,TGTGCCAGCGCAATCAGCCTAGTAAGGGGAAACACCATATATTTT,CASAISLVRGNTIYF
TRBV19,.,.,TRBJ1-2,TGTGCCAGTAGTCACCTGGGGGCGGACTATGGCTACACCTTC,CASSHLGADYGYTF
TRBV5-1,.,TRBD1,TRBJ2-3,TGCGCCAGCAGCTTGGAGGGGACAGCCACAGATACGCAGTATTTT,CASSLEGTATDTQYF
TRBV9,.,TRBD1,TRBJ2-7,TGTGCCAGCAGCGCCGGACAGGGGGCTTTGGACGAGCAGTACTTC,CASSAGQGALDEQYF
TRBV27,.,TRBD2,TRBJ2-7,TGTGCCAGCAGTTCATTAGCGGGGGGGCGCGACGAGCAGTACTTC,CASSSLAGGRDEQYF
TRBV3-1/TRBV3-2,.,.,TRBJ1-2,TGTGCCAGCAGCCAAGGCCGGACTGCCGGGCGGGGCTACACCTTC,CASSQGRTAGRGYTF
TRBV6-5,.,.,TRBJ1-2,TGTGCCAGCTACGGGGGACCAGATGGCTACACCTTC,CASYGGPDGYTF
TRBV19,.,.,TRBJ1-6,TGTGCCAGTAGTTTATCGAGTAGATTCGGACCCCTCCACTTT,CASSLSSRFGPLHF
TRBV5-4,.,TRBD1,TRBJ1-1,TGTGCCAGCAGCTTTCGGGACAGGGGGTCCACTGAAGCTTTCTTT,CASSFRDRGSTEAFF
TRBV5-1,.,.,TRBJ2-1,TGCGCCAGCAGCTTGGGAACTTCAAATGAGCAGTTCTTC,CASSLGTSNEQFF
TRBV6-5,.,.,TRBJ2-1,TGTGCCAGCATCCGGGACACCGCCTACAATGAGCAGTTCTTC,CASIRDTAYNEQFF
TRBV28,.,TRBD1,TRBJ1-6,TGTGCCAGCAGTCGGCAGGGGGCTGGGTCACCCCTCCACTTT,CASSRQGAGSPLHF
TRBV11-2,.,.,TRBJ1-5,TGTGCCAGCAGCTTCGTAGGCGGACTCAATCAGCCCCAGCATTTT,CASSFVGGLNQPQHF
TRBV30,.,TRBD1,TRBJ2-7,TGTGCCTGGAGTGTTGGACAGGCCTACGAGCAGTACTTC,CAWSVGQAYEQYF
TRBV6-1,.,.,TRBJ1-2,TGTGCCAGCAGTGAAAACCCCTCCTACGGGTATGGCTACACCTTC,CASSENPSYGYGYTF
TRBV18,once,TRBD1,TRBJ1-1,TGTGCCAGCTCGGGACAGACGAACACTGAAGCTTTCTTT,CASSGQTNTEAFF
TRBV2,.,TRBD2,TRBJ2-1,TGTGCCAGCACTTGGGGGGGGGAAAATGAGCAGTTCTTC,CASTWGGENEQFF
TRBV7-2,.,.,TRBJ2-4,TGTGCCAGCAGGGGGCCGGGTCTCTCCTTTCAGTACTTC,CASRGPGLSFQYF
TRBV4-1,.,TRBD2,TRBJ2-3,TGCGCCAGCAGCAGAAATCCTAGCGGGGGGGCAGATACGCAGTATTTT,CASSRNPSGGADTQYF
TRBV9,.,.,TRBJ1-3,TGTGCCAGCAGCGTAGATGTCGGGGGGCAAGGAAACACCATATATTTT,CASSVDVGGQGNTIYF
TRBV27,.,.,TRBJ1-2,TGTGCTAGCAGATCCGTATATGGCTACACCTTC,CASRSVYGYTF
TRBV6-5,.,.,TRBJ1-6,TGTGCCAGCAGTTACCGACAGGCTCCCGCTTCACCCCTCCACTTT,CASSYRQAPASPLHF
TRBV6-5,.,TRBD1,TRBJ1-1,TGTGCCAGCAGTAAGGGACAGGGAGTTTTTGAAGCTTTCTTT,CASSKGQGVFEAFF
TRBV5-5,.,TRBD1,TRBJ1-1,TGTGCCAGCAGCTCCGGGACAGCGAACACTGAAGCTTTCTTT,CASSSGTANTEAFF
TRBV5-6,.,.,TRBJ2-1,TGTGCCAGCAGCTTCTACCACCGCCTCTCCTACAATGAGCAGTTCTTC,CASSFYHRLSYNEQFF
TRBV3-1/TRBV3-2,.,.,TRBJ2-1,TGTGCCAGCAGCCTTCTCGACAGGTCCTACAATGAGCAGTTCTTC,CASSLLDRSYNEQFF
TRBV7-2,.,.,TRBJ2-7,TGTGCCAGCAGGTTTGGGGGGGGCCGCTCCTACGAGCAGTACTTC,CASRFGGGRSYEQYF
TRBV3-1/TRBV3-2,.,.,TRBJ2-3,TGTGCCAGCAGCCTAGCCGGGACTCTTTTTCGCACAGATACGCAGTATTTT,CASSLAGTLFRTDTQYF
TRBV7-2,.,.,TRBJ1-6,TGTGCCAGCAGCTTTTGGTCTTCGGGTTCACCCCTCCACTTT,CASSFWSSGSPLHF
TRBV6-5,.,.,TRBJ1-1,TGTGCCAGCAGCCGGGCCGGACAGAACACTGAAGCTTTCTTT,CASSRAGQNTEAFF
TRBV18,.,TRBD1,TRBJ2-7,TGTGCCAGCTCACCGACAGGGTTGGCTGAAACGGGGTTAGCCTACGAGCAGTACTTC,CASSPTGLAETGLAYEQYF
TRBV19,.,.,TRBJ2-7,TGTGCCAGTAGTCCCCTGAAGGACTCTAGGGAGCAGTACTTC,CASSPLKDSREQYF
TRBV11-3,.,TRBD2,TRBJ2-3,TGTGCCAGCAGCCCGACTAGCGGGGCAGATACGCAGTATTTT,CASSPTSGADTQYF
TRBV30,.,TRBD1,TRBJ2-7,TGTGCCTGGACCGAACCGGGACAGGGGAGGTCCGAGCAGTACTTC,CAWTEPGQGRSEQYF